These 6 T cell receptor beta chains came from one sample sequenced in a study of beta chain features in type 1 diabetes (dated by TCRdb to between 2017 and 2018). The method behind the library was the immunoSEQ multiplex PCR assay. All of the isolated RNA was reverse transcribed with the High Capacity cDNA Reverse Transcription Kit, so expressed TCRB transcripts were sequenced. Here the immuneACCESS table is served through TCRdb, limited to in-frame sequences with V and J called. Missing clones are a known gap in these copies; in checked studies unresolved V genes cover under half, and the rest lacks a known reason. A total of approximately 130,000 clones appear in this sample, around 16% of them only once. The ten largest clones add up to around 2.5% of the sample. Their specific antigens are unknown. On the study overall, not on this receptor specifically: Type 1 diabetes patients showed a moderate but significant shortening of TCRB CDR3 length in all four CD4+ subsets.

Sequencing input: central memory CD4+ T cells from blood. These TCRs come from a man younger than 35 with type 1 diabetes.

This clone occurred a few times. CDR3 bases: TGTGCCAGCAGCGCCAGACAGGCAGGGGATGGAAAACTGTTTTTT. Translated: CASSARQAGDGKLFF. V usage is TRBV14 and J usage is TRBJ1-4, with a weak D call TRBD1 (6 bases). The CDR3 has 15 amino acids. The germline CDR1 and CDR2 sequences are SGHDN and FVKESK. Trimming took 5 bases from V and 10 from J, leaving 20 bases between them.

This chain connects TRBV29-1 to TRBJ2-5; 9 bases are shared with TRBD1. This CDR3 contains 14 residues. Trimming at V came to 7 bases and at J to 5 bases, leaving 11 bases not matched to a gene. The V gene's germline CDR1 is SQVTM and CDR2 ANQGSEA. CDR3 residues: CSASGGQGGETQYF. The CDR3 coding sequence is TGCAGCGCCTCGGGGGGACAGGGCGGGGAGACCCAGTACTTC.

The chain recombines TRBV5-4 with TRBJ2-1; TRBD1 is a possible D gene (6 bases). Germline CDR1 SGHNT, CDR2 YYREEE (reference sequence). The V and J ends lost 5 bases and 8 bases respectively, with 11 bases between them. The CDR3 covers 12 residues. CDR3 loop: CASRVNRDEQFF. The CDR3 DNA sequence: TGTGCCAGCAGGGTCAACAGGGATGAGCAGTTCTTC.

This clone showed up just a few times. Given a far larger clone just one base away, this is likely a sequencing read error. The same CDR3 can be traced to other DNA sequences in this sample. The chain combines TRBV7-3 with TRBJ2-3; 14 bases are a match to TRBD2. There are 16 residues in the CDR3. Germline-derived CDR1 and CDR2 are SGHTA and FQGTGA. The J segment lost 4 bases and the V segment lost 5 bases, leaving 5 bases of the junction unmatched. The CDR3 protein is CASSLQGLAGADTQYF. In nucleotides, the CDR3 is TGTGCCAGCAGCCTGCAGGGACTAGCGGGGGCAGATACGCAGTATTTT.

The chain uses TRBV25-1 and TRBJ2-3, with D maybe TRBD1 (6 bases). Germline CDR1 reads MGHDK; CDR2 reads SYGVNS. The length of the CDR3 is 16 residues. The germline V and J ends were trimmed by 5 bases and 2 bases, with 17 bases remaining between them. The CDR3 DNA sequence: TGTGCCAGCAGTCCTCGCAGGGGAGAGTACACAGATACGCAGTATTTT. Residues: CASSPRRGEYTDTQYF.

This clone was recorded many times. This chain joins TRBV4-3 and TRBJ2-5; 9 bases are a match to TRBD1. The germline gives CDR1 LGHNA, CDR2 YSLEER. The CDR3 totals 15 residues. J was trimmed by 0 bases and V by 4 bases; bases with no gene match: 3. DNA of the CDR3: TGCGCCAGCAGCCCGGGACAGGGTTACCAAGAGACCCAGTACTTC. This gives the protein CASSPGQGYQETQYF.